Listed below are T cell receptor beta chains from one sample, sequenced in a study of vaccination and CD4 T cells after COVID-19. These receptors' targets are unknown. TCRdb ran MiXCR on the PCR reads and lists one entry per CDR3 protein. The table has approximately 11,000 distinct CDR3 sequences, about 50% seen once; the top ten hold 13% to 15%. The source material was CD4+ T cells from blood, cultured in vitro. Receptors were obtained from a human donor who had recovered from COVID-19. Both conserved end residues are part of each CDR3.

V	CDR3
TRBV7-9	CASSFRTSGSSTDTQYF
TRBV19	CASSVPGQGWNEQFF
TRBV12-3/TRBV12-4	CASRSGLAGDNEQFF
TRBV2	CASSPGKSYNEQFF
TRBV6-2/TRBV6-3	CASRTSGGPGELFF
TRBV18	CASLGLAGTDTQYF
TRBV7-8	CASSLPTGLNTEAFF
TRBV7-6	CASSLEKQTVEKLFF
TRBV30	CAWSKQGNQPQHF
TRBV7-3	CASSLMRVTNTGELFF
TRBV7-2	CASSPRQGVGANVLTF
TRBV20-1	CSARATYEQYF
TRBV19	CASSIRLRGMGEQYF
TRBV6-2/TRBV6-3	CASSYSPISKGHNEQFF
TRBV6-1	CASYGDRGIIGDTEAFF
TRBV19	CASTLRRGLGGYTF
TRBV4-1	CASSQGTVSGNTIYF
TRBV20-1	CSARGGGRNIRPYGYTF
TRBV7-3	CASSPPSGGPTYEQYF
TRBV6-1	CASADRVYQPQHF
TRBV12-3/TRBV12-4	CASSSDRSSYEQYF
TRBV11-2	CASSRTGAYGYTF
TRBV19	CASSIGGGAFEAFF
TRBV6-2/TRBV6-3	CASSSKGQERNIQYF
TRBV5-4	CASSLPGTRGEAFF
TRBV7-2	CASSFDGTGSYEQYF
TRBV20-1	CSAENRVGETQYF
TRBV7-9	CASSLNSGGHTEAFF
TRBV6-1	CASSAQTLDGRYGYTF
TRBV28	CASSLSQGTDTQYF
TRBV14	CASSPLTGGNTEAFF
TRBV19	CASSWEAYNSPLHF
TRBV7-2	CASSLERGMKPQHF
TRBV20-1	CSATRQGAGYTEAFF
TRBV15	CATSRDRNYGYTF